The 8 T cell receptor beta chains below were found in one sample sequenced in a study of T cell responses to AZD1222 COVID-19 vaccine. The data were produced by immunoSEQ multiplex PCR, yet TCRdb's version contains in-frame clones alone and is incomplete. The sample lists some 180,000 clones, 90% to 95% seen once, with roughly 1% in the top ten. The material sequenced was peripheral blood, taken 28 days after the second dose of the MenACWY control vaccine. The receptors stem from an adult who received the MenACWY meningococcal vaccine as a control.

The chain uses TRBV3-1 (or the pseudogene TRBV3-2) and TRBJ2-1; weak D call: TRBD2 (6 bases). This CDR3 contains 14 residues. Germline V gives CDR1 LGHDT, CDR2 YNNKEL (reference sequence). V lost 7 bases and J 5 bases, leaving 15 bases between the germline ends. The CDR3 DNA follows: TGTGCCAGCACGGAGGGTGGCCCCCACAATGAGCAGTTCTTC. It yields the protein CASTEGGPHNEQFF.

The chain carries TRBV19 and TRBJ1-3; D gene unclear. The length of the CDR3 is 14 residues. CDR1 is LNHDA, CDR2 SQIVND, per germline (reference sequence). Deletions cut 5 bases from V and 0 bases from J, with 8 bases between. The chain's CDR3 is CASSAATSGNTIYF. The CDR3 DNA is TGTGCCAGTAGTGCCGCAACCTCTGGAAACACCATATATTTT.

The chain carries TRBV4-1 and TRBJ1-1; D is ambiguous. Germline CDR1 and CDR2: MGHRA and YSYEKL. The V gene lost 6 bases and the J gene lost 2 bases, with 13 bases spanning the gap. The CDR3 length is 14 residues. CDR3 in amino acids: CASRLEVGNTEAFF. Here the CDR3 DNA reads TGCGCCAGCAGGTTGGAGGTAGGCAACACTGAAGCTTTCTTT.

V gene TRBV7-9 combines with J gene TRBJ1-2; D is ambiguous. Germline V gene sequence: CDR1 SEHNR, CDR2 FQNEAQ (reference sequence). Trimming left V 1 base short and J 1 base short, with 4 bases between. CDR3 size: 13 residues. The CDR3 DNA reads TGTGCCAGCAGCTTAGACGGTAACTATGGCTACACCTTC. Translated, it gives CASSLDGNYGYTF. Based on the CDR3 plus reference TRBV7-9 and TRBJ1-2, the full variable domain is DTGVSQNPRHKITKRGQNVTFRCDPISEHNRLYWYRQTLGQGPEFLTYFQNEAQLEKSRLLSDRFSAERPKGSFSTLEIQRTEQGDSAMYLCASSLDGNYGYTFGSGTRLTVV.

The chain carries TRBV6-4 and TRBJ2-6; D could derive from TRBD1 or TRBD2 (5 bases each). The CDR3 consists of 14 residues. Trimming removed 2 bases at V and 4 bases at J, with 6 bases between. Germline CDR1 and CDR2: MRHNA and SNTAGT. CDR3 amino acids: CASSDRDGANVLTF. CDR3 bases: TGTGCCAGCAGTGACAGGGACGGGGCCAACGTCCTGACTTTC.

This rearrangement joins TRBV10-3 to TRBJ1-6, with 7 positions matching TRBD1. V trimming: 6 bases; J trimming: 16 bases; junction bases outside the gene matches: 15. This CDR3 is 14 amino acids long. Looked up from germline, CDR1 is ENHRY and CDR2 is SYGVKD. CDR3 DNA sequence: TGTGCCATCAGCCCCGGGACAGCCCAACCAGAGCTCCACTTT. This gives the protein CAISPGTAQPELHF.

This rearrangement joins TRBV5-5 to TRBJ1-2, with TRBD1 identical over 7 bases. The CDR3 sequence is 15 residues long. Unmatched junction bases numbered 11, after V lost 4 bases and J lost 5 bases. Germline CDR1 SGHKS, CDR2 YYEKEE (reference sequence). CDR3 amino acids: CASSLQSGQQYGYTF. CDR3 sequence (DNA): TGTGCCAGCAGCCTACAATCGGGACAGCAATATGGCTACACCTTC.

Only a few counts were recorded for this clone. This specimen includes other DNA sequences encoding the same CDR3. The rearrangement uses TRBV30 and TRBJ2-7, with D uncertain. V lost 2 bases and J 4 bases, leaving 6 bases between the germline ends. The length of the CDR3 is 11 residues. Per germline, CDR1 GTSNPN and CDR2 SVGIG (reference sequence). This chain's CDR3 is CAWSQAYEQYF. CDR3 coding DNA: TGTGCCTGGAGTCAGGCTTACGAGCAGTACTTC.